Listed below are T cell receptor beta chains from one sample, sequenced in a study of monozygotic twins with inflammatory bowel disease. TCRdb re-called the 5' RACE reads, yielding one record per CDR3 amino acid sequence without DNA. The listing records approximately 330,000 distinct CDR3 sequences. Sequenced input: blood. The origin of the receptors is a human donor with ulcerative colitis or Crohn's disease, or a healthy co-twin of an affected twin (not recorded which). Each CDR3 is given with its conserved first and last residue.

TRBV27	TRBJ2-1	CASSLWTGGGNEQFF
TRBV12-3/TRBV12-4	TRBJ1-2	CASSLDGGLGYGYTF
TRBV18	TRBJ2-5	CASSSDQGKGETQYF
TRBV20-1	TRBJ2-7	CSANHQGWSYEQYF
TRBV9	TRBJ2-1	CASSVGLAGTDEQFF
TRBV12-3/TRBV12-4	TRBJ1-5	CASTVNSNQPQHF
TRBV5-1	TRBJ1-1	CASTGQGIPEAFF
TRBV12-3/TRBV12-4	TRBJ2-5	CASSLHRGATETQYF
TRBV20-1	TRBJ1-5	CRARERGDGNQPQHF
TRBV14	TRBJ1-6	CASSKKTGTIRQVSPLHF
TRBV5-1	TRBJ2-5	CASSPTGYGGTQYF
TRBV5-1	TRBJ2-7	CASSSTPGQISYEQYF
TRBV7-9	TRBJ1-2	CASSLEGSANYGYTF
TRBV12-3/TRBV12-4	TRBJ2-1	CASSLSKAYNEQFF
TRBV18	TRBJ1-6	CASSPTDADNSPLHF
TRBV27	TRBJ2-3	CASSLYGSTDTQYF
TRBV12-3/TRBV12-4	TRBJ1-2	CASSIGAVHGYTF
TRBV10-3	TRBJ2-2	CAISERQKNTGELFF
TRBV4-1	TRBJ2-7	CASSQDLGVSYEQYF
TRBV7-2	TRBJ2-4	CASSPGPTSRVKNIQYF
TRBV20-1	TRBJ1-4	CSARTPGGHNEKLFF
TRBV18	TRBJ1-6	CASSRDRVLNSPLHF
TRBV6-5	TRBJ2-7	CASSYQGVGTYEQYF
TRBV7-2	TRBJ1-1	CASSLATAWGGAFF
TRBV5-6	TRBJ2-1	CASNLKGAGPEQFF
TRBV10-3	TRBJ2-2	CAIRVHTTNTGELFF
TRBV6-6	TRBJ1-1	CASGLGGTEAFF
TRBV7-2	TRBJ2-5	CASSLTGVKETQYF
TRBV28	TRBJ2-7	CASSLPGTGVSYEQYF
TRBV6-5	TRBJ2-1	CASSYSGLDRGYEQFF
TRBV29-1	TRBJ1-1	CSVAPGHRETEAFF
TRBV10-3	TRBJ2-1	CATGTGNNEQFF
TRBV20-1	TRBJ2-3	CSARELIAGVGPDTQYF
TRBV15	TRBJ2-2	CATSRDLRGELFF
TRBV27	TRBJ1-2	CASSLGVRYGYTF
TRBV7-2	TRBJ2-1	CASSLARTGRNEQFF
TRBV6-5	TRBJ2-2	CASSFGNSPTGELFF
TRBV28	TRBJ2-2	CASSLVQYTGELFF
TRBV2	TRBJ2-7	CASSPPPQGTYEQYF
TRBV13	TRBJ2-1	CASSLSVSGDNEQFF
TRBV20-1	TRBJ2-7	CSVGQSPAYEQYF
TRBV5-1	TRBJ2-3	CASSSQGHSTDTQYF